The entry below describes one TCR beta chain. Its antigen is undetermined. Selected positively for CCR7 and CD45RO-negative, naive CD8 cells excluded terminally differentiated effector memory CD45RA+ cells. Assay used: immunoSEQ multiplex PCR; TCRdb lists only in-frame clones, some missing. The sample shows about 2.1 million clones, approximately 94% of them seen only once. This specimen comes from a study of shared clonotypes between healthy human individuals. Overall study context: The study drew on a couple of women and a few men aged 18 to 49 as donors. General study results and limits: Only blood samples were collected, and tissue repertoires likely differ. At large depth, rarefaction still showed sorted-subset sequencing to be incomplete.

This CDR3 region has 14 residues. The ends were cut back, 5 bases at V and 4 bases at J, with 14 bases in the middle. CDR1 and CDR2 (germline): SGHTA, FQGTGA. Sample: naive CD8+ T cells from PBMCs. This TCR was recovered from a man aged 18 to 35 in good health. Some clones in this sample may be carry-over from other donors' samples. The chain links TRBV7-3 to TRBJ1-2, with D perhaps TRBD1 (5 bases). CDR3 nucleotide sequence: TGTGCCAGCAGCCTAAACGGGGGTGGCTATGGCTACACCTTC. Its translation: CASSLNGGGYGYTF.